The 30 T cell receptor beta chains presented below share a single source sample, sequenced in a study of cytomegalovirus exposure and HLA in healthy donors. The PCR had 60 Vbeta and 13 Jbeta primers. Profiling relied on immunoSEQ multiplex PCR, and the TCRdb table lists in-frame clones only, not all of them. This sample carries 150,000 or so clones, about four fifths of them seen once, and the ten largest clones take approximately 5.5%. What was sequenced was PBMCs. These receptors were taken from a man younger than 40 in good health and CMV-seropositive.

This clone appeared once. This chain uses TRBV7-2 with TRBJ1-1, with 9 bases that match TRBD1. CDR1 is SGHTA, CDR2 FQGNSA, per germline. V lost 4 bases and J lost 4; bases outside the gene matches: 1. The CDR3 is made up of 13 amino acids. The DNA for the CDR3 is TGTGCCAGCAGCTCGGACAGGGGCACTGAAGCTTTCTTT. This codes for CASSSDRGTEAFF. The full variable domain, completed using reference TRBV7-2 and TRBJ1-1, is GAGVSQSPSNKVTEKGKDVELRCDPISGHTALYWYRQSLGQGLEFLIYFQGNSAPDKSGLPSDRFSAERTGGSVSTLTIQRTQQEDSAVYLCASSSDRGTEAFFGQGTRLTVV.

This clone was observed a single time. The V and J genes are TRBV4-1 and TRBJ2-3; tentative D call: TRBD2 (6 bases). Germline CDR1 is MGHRA and CDR2 is YSYEKL. The CDR3 totals 15 residues. V dropped 0 bases and J dropped 5 bases, with 12 bases sitting between them. CDR3 coding DNA: TGCGCCAGCAGCCAAGAGAGGAGGGGAGTAGATACGCAGTATTTT. This encodes CASSQERRGVDTQYF.

V and J are TRBV5-1 and TRBJ2-1, with 7 bases aligning to TRBD1. Germline CDR1 SGHRS, CDR2 YFSETQ. With V trimmed by 1 base and J by 8 bases, 6 bases remained unmatched. There are 14 residues in the CDR3. The CDR3 bases are TGCGCCAGCAGCTTGAAGACAGGGTTCGATGAGCAGTTCTTC. Its protein is CASSLKTGFDEQFF.

This clone was counted a few times. The V and J genes are TRBV7-8 and TRBJ1-5, with D perhaps matching TRBD1 (5 bases). CDR1 is SGHVS, CDR2 FQNEAQ, per germline. Trimming took off 5 bases at V and 0 bases at J, with 11 bases between the two ends. The CDR3 runs 15 residues. The CDR3 reads CASSPPGGSNQPQHF. The CDR3 DNA reads TGTGCCAGCAGCCCACCGGGGGGTAGCAATCAGCCCCAGCATTTT. Full variable domain (missing parts from reference TRBV7-8 and TRBJ1-5): GAGVSQSPRYKVAKRGQDVALRCDPISGHVSLFWYQQALGQGPEFLTYFQNEAQLDKSGLPSDRFFAERPEGSVSTLKIQRTQQEDSAVYLCASSPPGGSNQPQHFGDGTRLSIL.

The V call is TRBV9, the J call TRBJ2-1; 10 bases are a match to TRBD2. Germline values: CDR1 SGDLS, CDR2 YYNGEE. The CDR3 spans 16 residues. The junction had 13 bases not matched to a gene; V was cut back by 4 bases and J by 9 bases. This chain's CDR3 is CASSRESGGALAEQFF. The CDR3 DNA sequence: TGTGCCAGCAGCCGGGAGAGCGGGGGGGCATTGGCTGAGCAGTTCTTC. Complete variable domain (other parts from reference TRBV9 and TRBJ2-1): DSGVTQTPKHLITATGQRVTLRCSPRSGDLSVYWYQQSLDQGLQFLIQYYNGEERAKGNILERFSAQQFPDLHSELNLSSLELGDSALYFCASSRESGGALAEQFFGPGTRLTVL.

This rearrangement joins TRBV4-1 to TRBJ2-7; 7 bases map to TRBD1. The CDR3 has 17 amino acids. The germline gives CDR1 MGHRA, CDR2 YSYEKL. The J segment lost 4 bases and the V segment lost 4 bases, leaving 16 bases of the junction unmatched. This CDR3 is CASSRVGLGQGVYEQYF. The CDR3, as DNA: TGCGCCAGCAGCCGAGTCGGGTTGGGGCAGGGGGTTTACGAGCAGTACTTC.

The J gene is TRBJ1-2, the V gene TRBV28; 7 bases agree with TRBD1. The CDR3 runs 12 residues. In germline, CDR1 is MDHEN, CDR2 SYDVKM. V lost 6 bases to trimming and J lost 5 bases; unmatched junction nucleotides: 3. The CDR3 DNA is TGTGCCAGCAGCCTGACAGGGTATGGCTACACCTTC. It yields the protein CASSLTGYGYTF.

The chain joins TRBV5-1 to TRBJ1-1; unclear D gene. V lost 4 bases and J 5 bases, leaving 6 bases between the germline ends. CDR3 length equals 11 residues. Germline loops: CDR1 SGHRS, CDR2 YFSETQ. CDR3 protein: CASSPGTEAFF. In DNA form, the CDR3 reads TGCGCCAGCAGCCCCGGGACTGAAGCTTTCTTT.

The chain joins TRBV30 to TRBJ1-1; 7 bases match TRBD1. The CDR3 extends over 12 amino acids. V trimming: 8 bases; J trimming: 0 bases; junction bases outside the gene matches: 3. Germline lookup yields CDR1 GTSNPN and CDR2 SVGIG (reference sequence). The CDR3 spells CAGTVMNTEAFF. The CDR3 region has the DNA TGTGCCGGGACAGTCATGAACACTGAAGCTTTCTTT.

CDR3 amino acids: CASSLGGASYNEQFF. The CDR3 coding sequence is TGTGCCAGCAGCCTCGGGGGGGCCTCCTACAATGAGCAGTTCTTC. The chain has TRBV7-2 and TRBJ2-1; 8 bases align to TRBD2. Germline V lookup: CDR1 SGHTA, CDR2 FQGNSA. The CDR3 contains 15 residues. Losses at the gene ends were 5 bases for V and 0 bases for J; bases not matched to a gene: 3.

This clone was seen more than once but under ten times. The J gene is TRBJ2-3, the V gene TRBV2; D is uncertain. Germline lookup yields CDR1 SNHLY and CDR2 FYNNEI. Trimming took off 10 bases at V and 4 bases at J, with 12 bases between the two ends. The CDR3 is 12 residues long. Here the CDR3 DNA reads TGTGCCAACCCCCGGTACCCAGATACGCAGTATTTT. Encoded protein: CANPRYPDTQYF.

The V and J genes are TRBV28 and TRBJ1-2, with D unclear. Germline lookup yields CDR1 MDHEN and CDR2 SYDVKM. This CDR3 comprises 13 residues. V was trimmed by 7 bases and J by 8 bases, leaving 17 bases between them. CDR3 coding DNA: TGTGCCAGCAACATGAGGAAAGGCGACGGCTACACCTTC. It yields the protein CASNMRKGDGYTF.

This sequence joins TRBV6-4 and TRBJ2-3, with 12 bases lining up with TRBD2. With V trimmed by 4 bases and J by 4 bases, 6 bases remained unmatched. This CDR3 contains 16 residues. Per the germline V gene, CDR1 is MRHNA and CDR2 is SNTAGT. CDR3 in amino acids: CASSGSLAGGPDTQYF. In DNA, the CDR3 is TGTGCCAGCAGTGGATCCCTAGCGGGGGGGCCAGATACGCAGTATTTT.

This clone appeared a few times. V gene TRBV7-2 combines with J gene TRBJ1-1, with D uncertain. CDR3 length: 14 amino acids. Germline V CDR1 and CDR2: SGHTA, FQGNSA. V was cut by 3 bases and J by 13 bases, with 21 bases left in between. The CDR3 is CASSFERRTAGFFF. The DNA of the CDR3 is TGTGCCAGCAGCTTTGAGAGAAGAACTGCAGGTTTTTTCTTT.

The chain employs TRBV5-1 and TRBJ1-6; a possible D gene is TRBD1 (6 bases). Trimming shortened V by 3 bases and J by 1 base, and 11 bases separated the two germline ends. The CDR3 sequence is 16 residues long. Germline-derived CDR1 and CDR2 are SGHRS and YFSETQ. The CDR3, as DNA: TGCGCCAGCAGCTCGAGGGACATTTCCTATAATTCACCCCTCCACTTT. This codes for CASSSRDISYNSPLHF. Full variable domain (missing parts from reference TRBV5-1 and TRBJ1-6): KAGVTQTPRYLIKTRGQQVTLSCSPISGHRSVSWYQQTPGQGLQFLFEYFSETQRNKGNFPGRFSGRQFSNSRSEMNVSTLELGDSALYLCASSSRDISYNSPLHFGNGTRLTVT.

This clone was recorded once. The V call is TRBV19, the J call TRBJ2-7; a weak D match, TRBD1 (6 bases). CDR1 is LNHDA and CDR2 is SQIVND in the germline V gene (reference sequence). This CDR3 comprises 14 residues. Between the trimmed V and J ends, which lost 9 bases and 1 base, there was a span of 16 bases. The CDR3 reads CASQKDSRSYEQYF. CDR3 nucleotide sequence: TGTGCCAGCCAAAAGGACAGCAGATCCTACGAGCAGTACTTC.

The rearrangement links TRBV5-1 to TRBJ2-1; 9 bases map to TRBD1. Germline trimming cut 4 bases from V and 7 bases from J; bases unmatched to any gene: 9. Germline V gene data show CDR1 as SGHRS and CDR2 as YFSETQ. The CDR3 totals 15 residues. Here the CDR3 reads CASSRGDRDSNEQFF. Written as DNA, the CDR3 is TGCGCCAGCAGCCGGGGGGACAGGGACAGTAATGAGCAGTTCTTC.

V usage is TRBV5-1 and J usage is TRBJ2-7; 7 nucleotides match TRBD1. V lost 3 bases to trimming and J lost 2 bases; unmatched junction nucleotides: 2. The CDR3 is 13 amino acids. CDR1 SGHRS and CDR2 YFSETQ come from the germline V gene. The DNA for the CDR3 is TGCGCCAGCAGCTGGACAGGTGCCTACGAGCAGTACTTC. It specifies CASSWTGAYEQYF.

This clone has just one count. CDR3: CASSEVAGGPVNQYF. In DNA, the CDR3 is TGTGCCAGTAGTGAAGTAGCGGGGGGCCCGGTTAATCAGTACTTC. The rearrangement uses TRBV19 and TRBJ2-4; 10 bases agree with TRBD2. V lost 5 bases, J lost 12 bases, and 13 bases stayed unmatched. Germline lookup yields CDR1 LNHDA and CDR2 SQIVND (reference sequence). This CDR3 region has 15 residues.

The chain combines TRBV15 with TRBJ1-1, with 7 bases that match TRBD1. The CDR3 spans 16 residues. V trimming: 0 bases; J trimming: 5 bases; junction bases outside the gene matches: 9. The germline CDR1 and CDR2 sequences are LNHNV and YYDKDF (reference sequence). This CDR3 is CATSRDLGGAGTEAFF. DNA of the CDR3: TGTGCCACCAGCAGAGATTTAGGGGGCGCAGGGACTGAAGCTTTCTTT.

The chain recombines TRBV28 with TRBJ2-7; 9 nucleotides align to TRBD2. Germline CDR1 is MDHEN and CDR2 is SYDVKM. The CDR3 extends over 14 amino acids. V lost 5 bases and J lost 4; bases outside the gene matches: 6. DNA of the CDR3: TGTGCCAGCAGTCCCCGGACTAGCGAGTACGAGCAGTACTTC. This translates into CASSPRTSEYEQYF.

V usage is TRBV5-1 and J usage is TRBJ1-4, with 11 positions matching TRBD1. CDR1 and CDR2 from the germline V gene are SGHRS and YFSETQ. The CDR3 has 19 amino acids. The V and J ends lost 4 bases and 0 bases, in that order; junction bases with no gene match: 11. The CDR3 protein is CASSRIGQGAFATNEKLFF. CDR3 bases: TGCGCCAGCAGCCGCATCGGACAGGGGGCCTTTGCAACTAATGAAAAACTGTTTTTT.

This chain connects TRBV30 to TRBJ2-5, with 9 bases aligning to TRBD1. CDR1 is GTSNPN, CDR2 SVGIG, per germline (reference sequence). The CDR3 is 16 amino acids. After removal of 4 bases from V and 3 bases from J, the junction contained 12 bases not matched to a gene. The DNA of the CDR3 is TGTGCCTGGACGGGACAGGGCCTAGGCTTCGAAGAGACCCAGTACTTC. Translation gives CAWTGQGLGFEETQYF.

The rearrangement joins TRBV28 to TRBJ2-7; D may be TRBD2 (6 bases). Germline V gene lookup returns CDR1 MDHEN and CDR2 SYDVKM. Trimming shortened V by 6 bases and J by 9 bases, and 24 bases separated the two germline ends. The CDR3 runs 15 residues. CDR3 nucleotides: TGTGCCAGCAGCGGGTCCGGGACTCAAATAACCCGGCAGTACTTC. It is translated as CASSGSGTQITRQYF.

The V and J genes are TRBV28 and TRBJ1-1; no clear D gene. Germline CDR1 MDHEN, CDR2 SYDVKM. The V gene lost 2 bases and the J gene lost 1 base, with 11 bases spanning the gap. The CDR3 runs 15 residues. CDR3 loop: CASSLNPAGNTEAFF. DNA for the CDR3: TGTGCCAGCAGTTTAAATCCGGCGGGGAACACTGAAGCTTTCTTT.

The chain carries TRBV7-8 and TRBJ2-7, with 8 bases aligning to TRBD1. This CDR3 region has 14 residues. V shed 6 bases, J shed 5 bases, and the junction held 9 bases outside the gene matches. Germline V gives CDR1 SGHVS, CDR2 FQNEAQ. CDR3 DNA: TGTGCCAGCAGGCGCCGGGACAGGAGCCACGAGCAGTACTTC. This sequence encodes CASRRRDRSHEQYF.

Here the CDR3 DNA reads TGTGCCAGTACTGTAGACAGGGGCACCTACAATGAGCAGTTCTTC. Translation: CASTVDRGTYNEQFF. This chain links TRBV19 with TRBJ2-1; 8 bases fit TRBD1. The trim removed 7 bases at V and 2 bases at J, leaving 7 bases unmatched. The CDR3 consists of 15 residues. Germline-derived CDR1 and CDR2 are LNHDA and SQIVND (reference sequence).

This chain links TRBV6-5 with TRBJ1-5, with 9 bases that match TRBD1. V shed 8 bases, J shed 5 bases, and the junction held 10 bases outside the gene matches. Germline V gene lookup returns CDR1 MNHEY and CDR2 SVGAGI. This CDR3 is built from 15 residues. DNA of the CDR3: TGTGCCAGCTACGATACGGGACAGGGATATCAGCCCCAGCATTTT. Translation: CASYDTGQGYQPQHF.

The chain is built from TRBV10-3 and TRBJ2-1, with 7 bases that match TRBD2. The junction had 12 bases not matched to a gene; V was cut back by 0 bases and J by 10 bases. The CDR3 has 16 residues. From germline, CDR1 is ENHRY and CDR2 SYGVKD. CDR3 in DNA: TGTGCCATCAGTGAGTCAGCGGGACTCCTCATCGGGGAGCAGTTCTTC. As protein: CAISESAGLLIGEQFF.

This chain joins TRBV5-6 and TRBJ2-7; D ambiguous. This CDR3 is built from 11 residues. Trimming removed 0 bases from V and 7 bases from J, with 5 bases in between. From germline, CDR1 is SGHDT and CDR2 YYEEEE. The CDR3 reads CASSLAREQYF. In DNA form, the CDR3 reads TGTGCCAGCAGCTTGGCCCGGGAGCAGTACTTC.